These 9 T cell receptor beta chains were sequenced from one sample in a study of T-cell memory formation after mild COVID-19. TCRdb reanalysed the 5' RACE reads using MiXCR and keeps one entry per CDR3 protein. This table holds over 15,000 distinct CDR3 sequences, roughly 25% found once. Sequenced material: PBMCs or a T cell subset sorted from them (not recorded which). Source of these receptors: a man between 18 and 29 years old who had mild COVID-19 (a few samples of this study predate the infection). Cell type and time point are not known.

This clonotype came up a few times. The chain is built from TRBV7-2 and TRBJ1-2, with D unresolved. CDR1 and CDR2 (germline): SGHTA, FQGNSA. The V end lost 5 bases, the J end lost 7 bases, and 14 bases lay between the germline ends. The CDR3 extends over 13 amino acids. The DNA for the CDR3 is TGTGCCAGCAGCCTCAATAGCATTGGTGGCTACACCTTC. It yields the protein CASSLNSIGGYTF.

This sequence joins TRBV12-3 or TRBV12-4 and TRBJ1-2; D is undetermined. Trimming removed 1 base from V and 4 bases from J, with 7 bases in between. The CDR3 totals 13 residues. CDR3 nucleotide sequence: TGTGCCAGCAGTTTAGAAGTGTCCTATGGCTACACCTTC. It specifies CASSLEVSYGYTF.

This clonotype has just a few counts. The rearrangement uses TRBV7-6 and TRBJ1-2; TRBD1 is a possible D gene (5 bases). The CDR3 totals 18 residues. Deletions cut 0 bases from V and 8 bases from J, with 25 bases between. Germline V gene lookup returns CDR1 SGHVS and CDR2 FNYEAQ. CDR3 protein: CASSLARQPGGSRPGYTF. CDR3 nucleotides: TGTGCCAGCAGCTTAGCCCGACAGCCAGGCGGCTCCCGGCCCGGCTACACCTTC.

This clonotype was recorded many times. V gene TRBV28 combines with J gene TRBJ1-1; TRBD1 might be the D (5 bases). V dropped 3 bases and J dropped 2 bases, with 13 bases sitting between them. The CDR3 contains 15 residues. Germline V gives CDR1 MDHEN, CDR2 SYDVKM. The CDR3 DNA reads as TGTGCCAGCAGTTTCCAGGGCCTGCCAAACACTGAAGCTTTCTTT. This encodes CASSFQGLPNTEAFF.

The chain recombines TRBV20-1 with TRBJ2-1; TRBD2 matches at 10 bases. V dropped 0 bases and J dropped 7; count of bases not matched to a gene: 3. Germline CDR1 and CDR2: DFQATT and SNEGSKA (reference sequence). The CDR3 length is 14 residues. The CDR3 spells CSARESGRGNEQFF. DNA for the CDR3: TGCAGTGCTAGAGAAAGCGGGAGGGGAAATGAGCAGTTCTTC.

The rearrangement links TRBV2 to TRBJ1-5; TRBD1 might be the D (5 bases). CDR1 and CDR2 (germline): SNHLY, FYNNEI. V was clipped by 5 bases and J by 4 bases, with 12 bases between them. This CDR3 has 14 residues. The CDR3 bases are TGTGCCAGCAGTACCGGGACGCCTAATCAGCCCCAGCATTTT. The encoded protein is CASSTGTPNQPQHF.

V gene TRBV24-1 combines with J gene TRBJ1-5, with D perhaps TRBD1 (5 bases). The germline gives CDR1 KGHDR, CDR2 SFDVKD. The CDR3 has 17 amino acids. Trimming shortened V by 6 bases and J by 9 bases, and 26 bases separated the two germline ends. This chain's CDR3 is CATSPSLRQGGLRPQHF. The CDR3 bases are TGTGCCACCAGTCCCTCACTGCGGCAGGGAGGATTAAGGCCCCAGCATTTT.

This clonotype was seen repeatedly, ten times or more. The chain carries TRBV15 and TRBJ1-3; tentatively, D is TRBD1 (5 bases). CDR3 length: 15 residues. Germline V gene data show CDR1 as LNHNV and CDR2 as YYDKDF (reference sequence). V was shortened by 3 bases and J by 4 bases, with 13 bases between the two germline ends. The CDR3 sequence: CATSRDRGRGNTIYF. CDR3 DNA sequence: TGTGCCACCAGCAGGGACCGGGGCCGCGGAAACACCATATATTTT.

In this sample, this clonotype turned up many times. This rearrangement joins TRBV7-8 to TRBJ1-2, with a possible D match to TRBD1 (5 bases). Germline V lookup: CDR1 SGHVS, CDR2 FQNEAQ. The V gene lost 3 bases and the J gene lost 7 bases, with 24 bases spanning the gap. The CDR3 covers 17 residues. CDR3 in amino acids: CASSFVSVPGPRSGYTF. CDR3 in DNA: TGTGCCAGCAGCTTCGTCTCGGTACCGGGACCCAGGAGTGGCTACACCTTC.